The 22 T cell receptor beta chains in this list originate from one sample, sequenced in a study. TCRdb reprocessed the RT-PCR reads with MiXCR, giving one entry per CDR3 protein. The sample has about 680,000 distinct CDR3 sequences, approximately 15% seen once; the top ten hold 3% to 4.5%. Sequenced input: memory CD4+ T cells from blood. Every receptor here comes from a female donor in good health, serving as a healthy control.

This clonotype has a count of ten or more. V is TRBV20-1 and J is TRBJ2-5; maybe TRBD1 (5 bases). Trimming cost V 5 bases and J 3 bases, with 16 bases left between them. Germline V gene data show CDR1 as DFQATT and CDR2 as SNEGSKA (reference sequence). This CDR3 spans 14 amino acids. CDR3: CSAADRVGEETQYF. Written as DNA, the CDR3 is TGCAGTGCTGCCGACCGGGTAGGGGAAGAGACCCAGTACTTC.

The CDR3 spells CASSLVARGSNEKLFF. CDR3 sequence (DNA): TGTGCCAGCAGCTTAGTGGCCAGGGGGTCTAATGAAAAACTGTTTTTT. The rearrangement joins TRBV7-6 to TRBJ1-4; 7 nucleotides align to TRBD1. Germline CDR1 and CDR2: SGHVS and FNYEAQ. V trimming: 1 base; J trimming: 3 bases; junction bases outside the gene matches: 5. The CDR3 totals 16 residues.

The V gene is TRBV15, the J gene TRBJ2-7; possibly TRBD1 or TRBD2 for D (5 bases each). V shed 1 base and J shed 2 bases, with 6 bases lying between them. This CDR3 is 13 amino acids long. CDR1 LNHNV and CDR2 YYDKDF come from the germline V gene (reference sequence). The CDR3 sequence: CATSRGGTYEQYF. The CDR3 DNA reads TGTGCCACCAGCAGAGGGGGGACCTACGAGCAGTACTTC.

This clonotype was seen a handful of times. This rearrangement joins TRBV12-3 or TRBV12-4 to TRBJ1-2; 10 nucleotides match TRBD1. The CDR3 covers 15 residues. The V segment lost 6 bases and the J segment 3 bases; nucleotides outside the gene matches: 7. The CDR3 spells CASSRPGQGYYGYTF. In DNA, the CDR3 is TGTGCCAGCAGCCGGCCGGGACAGGGGTACTATGGCTACACCTTC.

This clonotype was seen a single time. A read error may explain this, as a much larger clone is one base away. This chain connects TRBV2 to TRBJ1-2, with D hard to call. Trimming cost V 7 bases and J 2 bases, with 5 bases left between them. This CDR3 is 11 amino acids long. Per the germline V gene, CDR1 is SNHLY and CDR2 is FYNNEI. The CDR3 here is CASKENYGYTF. The CDR3 DNA is TGTGCCAGCAAGGAGAACTATGGCTACACCTTC. Complete variable domain (other parts from reference TRBV2 and TRBJ1-2): EPEVTQTPSHQVTQMGQEVILRCVPISNHLYFYWYRQILGQKVEFLVSFYNNEISEKSEIFDDQFSVERPDGSNFTLKIRSTKLEDSAMYFCASKENYGYTFGSGTRLTVV.

This clonotype was recorded many times. The chain recombines TRBV4-3 with TRBJ2-3; 9 nucleotides align to TRBD2. The V gene end was trimmed by 0 bases and the J gene end by 5 bases; junction bases not matched to a gene: 9. The CDR3 has 17 residues. Germline values: CDR1 LGHNA, CDR2 YSLEER. This CDR3 is CASSQDARAGGRDTQYF. The CDR3 DNA sequence: TGCGCCAGCAGCCAAGACGCTCGAGCGGGAGGCCGAGATACGCAGTATTTT.

This chain uses TRBV7-3 with TRBJ2-7; maybe TRBD2 (6 bases). This CDR3 is built from 13 residues. Germline CDR1 and CDR2: SGHTA and FQGTGA. V shed 5 bases and J shed 4 bases, with 12 bases lying between them. The CDR3 nucleotides are TGTGCCAGCAGCGACCGCGCGGGGTACGAGCAGTACTTC. Its translation is CASSDRAGYEQYF. Using reference TRBV7-3 and TRBJ2-7 for the parts outside the CDR3, the full variable domain is GAGVSQTPSNKVTEKGKYVELRCDPISGHTALYWYRQSLGQGPEFLIYFQGTGAADDSGLPNDRFFAVRPEGSVSTLKIQRTERGDSAVYLCASSDRAGYEQYFGPGTRLTVT.

A few counts support this clonotype. The chain joins TRBV10-2 to TRBJ2-3; 11 bases fit TRBD2. The CDR3 has 15 residues. V trimming: 8 bases; J trimming: 2 bases; junction bases outside the gene matches: 6. Germline V gives CDR1 WSHSY, CDR2 SAAADI. The chain's CDR3 is CASRGTSGITDTQYF. In nucleotides, the CDR3 is TGCGCCAGCCGCGGGACTAGCGGAATCACAGATACGCAGTATTTT.

This clonotype came up a few times. This chain connects TRBV29-1 to TRBJ2-4; D possibly corresponds to TRBD2 (6 bases). The germline V gene encodes CDR1 SQVTM and CDR2 ANQGSEA. The CDR3 loop spans 13 amino acids. Trimming took 4 bases from V and 6 from J, leaving 13 bases between them. As DNA, the CDR3 is TGCAGCGTTGTCCACGGGGGACCAAACATTCAGTACTTC. This codes for CSVVHGGPNIQYF. Looking up the rest from reference TRBV29-1 and TRBJ2-4 gives the full variable domain: SAVISQKPSRDICQRGTSLTIQCQVDSQVTMMFWYRQQPGQSLTLIATANQGSEATYESGFVIDKFPISRPNLTFSTLTVSNMSPEDSSIYLCSVVHGGPNIQYFGAGTRLSVL.

This clonotype was counted a single time. This sequence joins TRBV21-1 and TRBJ2-2; the table's D gene call, TRBD2, was not cross checked with the DNA. TRBV21-1 is assigned pseudogene status. The CDR3 sequence is 16 residues long. CDR3 loop: CASSLPRGGGTGELFF. In nucleotides, the CDR3 is TGTGCCAGCAGCTTACCGCGGGGGGGTGGAACCGGGGAGCTGTTTTTT.

This clonotype has just a few counts. The chain is built from TRBV11-2 and TRBJ1-2; D is unresolved. Deletions cut 3 bases from V and 4 bases from J, with 6 bases between. CDR3 length: 12 residues. Germline V lookup: CDR1 SGHAT, CDR2 FQNNGV. CDR3 sequence reads: CASSFVSYGYTF. CDR3 in DNA: TGTGCCAGCAGCTTCGTCAGCTATGGCTACACCTTC.

V and J are TRBV18 and TRBJ1-1; D gene unclear. CDR1 and CDR2 (germline): KGHSH, LQKENI. The germline V and J ends were trimmed by 3 bases and 2 bases, with 13 bases remaining between them. The CDR3 length is 15 residues. CDR3 sequence reads: CASSPFSQANTEAFF. DNA for the CDR3: TGTGCCAGCTCACCTTTTTCGCAGGCCAACACTGAAGCTTTCTTT.

The genes are TRBV10-1 and TRBJ1-1; possible D gene TRBD1, 5 bases. V was trimmed by 4 bases and J by 10 bases, leaving 13 bases between them. Germline CDR1 reads WNHNN; CDR2 reads SYGVQD (reference sequence). CDR3 size: 12 residues. As DNA, the CDR3 is TGCGCCAGCAGTGGGGACTTCGACGGAGCTTTCTTT. This encodes CASSGDFDGAFF.

This chain links TRBV6-5 with TRBJ2-1; 8 bases fit TRBD1. The CDR3 consists of 12 residues. The trim removed 0 bases at V and 15 bases at J, leaving 4 bases unmatched. Per germline, CDR1 MNHEY and CDR2 SVGAGI. CDR3 loop: CASSYSTGVPFF. The CDR3, as DNA: TGTGCCAGCAGTTACTCGACAGGGGTTCCGTTCTTC.

This clonotype came up a few times. The chain has TRBV12-3 or TRBV12-4 and TRBJ1-5; D uncertain. The CDR3 has 17 residues. The ends were cut back, 7 bases at V and 1 base at J, with 20 bases in the middle. CDR3 in amino acids: CASTTKGILRSNQPQHF. CDR3 in DNA: TGTGCCAGCACCACCAAGGGCATTCTTCGGAGCAATCAGCCCCAGCATTTT.

This clonotype was seen only a few times. The chain is built from TRBV27 and TRBJ2-3; D unclear. The CDR3 is 14 residues long. From germline, CDR1 is MNHEY and CDR2 SMNVEV (reference sequence). V lost 7 bases to trimming and J lost 0 bases, with 11 bases between them. The CDR3 DNA sequence: TGTGCCAGCACGGATGGTTTTAGCACAGATACGCAGTATTTT. Translating gives CASTDGFSTDTQYF.

This clonotype was recorded a few times. The chain combines TRBV4-3 with TRBJ2-1; maybe TRBD2 (6 bases). This CDR3 contains 16 residues. Germline CDR1 LGHNA, CDR2 YSLEER. V lost 2 bases, J lost 2 bases, and 13 bases lay in between. CDR3: CASSQIIGSTYNEQFF. The DNA of the CDR3 is TGCGCCAGCAGCCAAATAATCGGGAGCACCTACAATGAGCAGTTCTTC.

This clonotype was counted between two and nine times. In DNA, the CDR3 is TGTGCCACCAGCACTGAGACAGGGGCCCCCTACGAGCAGTACTTC. This codes for CATSTETGAPYEQYF. The chain joins TRBV15 to TRBJ2-7; 8 bases are shared with TRBD1. This CDR3 has 15 residues. With V trimmed by 4 bases and J by 2 bases, 7 bases remained unmatched. Germline loops: CDR1 LNHNV, CDR2 YYDKDF (reference sequence).

The chain couples TRBV18 to TRBJ1-2; D remains ambiguous. V lost 3 bases to trimming and J lost 4 bases, with 15 bases between them. This CDR3 is built from 15 residues. CDR1 and CDR2 (germline): KGHSH, LQKENI. The CDR3 DNA sequence: TGTGCCAGCTCACCTCCCACCGGGATCAGCTATGGCTACACCTTC. It is translated as CASSPPTGISYGYTF.

This clonotype was counted many times. The chain links TRBV10-3 to TRBJ2-1, with a tentative D call TRBD2 (6 bases). The CDR3 contains 15 residues. Trimming left V 3 bases short and J 5 bases short, with 14 bases between. Germline lookup yields CDR1 ENHRY and CDR2 SYGVKD. CDR3 region: CAISDFRERNNEQFF. CDR3 nucleotide sequence: TGTGCCATCAGTGATTTCCGGGAGAGGAACAATGAGCAGTTCTTC.

The V and J genes are TRBV6-5 and TRBJ1-5; the D gene is possibly TRBD1 (6 bases). CDR3 size: 14 residues. Trimming removed 6 bases at V and 4 bases at J, with 13 bases between. The V gene's germline CDR1 is MNHEY and CDR2 SVGAGI. The DNA for the CDR3 is TGTGCCAGCAGACAGACAGGACGGAATCAGCCCCAGCATTTT. Protein: CASRQTGRNQPQHF.

J is TRBJ2-1 and V is TRBV6-5; D is uncertain. Germline loops: CDR1 MNHEY, CDR2 SVGAGI. With 10 bases removed from V and 6 bases from J, the gap between germline ends came to 13 bases. CDR3 length: 12 amino acids. CDR3 bases: TGTGCCACCTCCGGGCCGATCAATGAGCAGTTCTTC. It yields the protein CATSGPINEQFF.